This TCR beta chain was sequenced during a study of long-term antiretroviral therapy in people with HIV. CDR3 size: 14 residues. The germline CDR1 and CDR2 sequences are SGHTA and FQGNSA. Trimming stripped 5 bases from V and 0 bases from J, with 8 bases between. Study-wide results and limits: ART was followed by higher diversity that remained below transplant donor controls. Within the repertoire, clones expanded before ART were dominant at all time points. Controls had broader CDR3 length ranges than HIV repertoires did.

From each donor, at least one pre-ART PBMC sample and at least two post-ART PBMC samples were obtained. At the survey level, the v3.0 immunoSEQ assay was run. Data came from immunoSEQ multiplex PCR; TCRdb stores just in-frame clones and leaves some out. Among tens of thousands of clones listed, more than 85% were seen once. With regard to this clone: Antigen specificity is unknown.

V gene TRBV7-2 combines with J gene TRBJ1-3; D unclear. The source was unsorted PBMCs, collected 5.3 years after starting antiretroviral therapy. The TCR sequence derives from a man aged 50 to 59 with HIV. The CDR3 reads CASSPDVSGNTIYF. CDR3 bases: TGTGCCAGCAGCCCCGACGTCTCTGGAAACACCATATATTTT.